This is a list of T cell receptor beta chains from one sample in a study of blood T cell repertoires in COVID-19. Sequenced by immunoSEQ multiplex PCR; TCRdb stores in-frame clones only, minus some. Found here are fewer than 250,000 clones, 84% of them singletons; the top ten hold about 3.2%. The sequencing input was PBMCs or T cells enriched from blood (not recorded which). The origin of the receptors is a woman in her twenties or thirties who had been exposed to COVID-19. Both conserved end residues are part of each CDR3. The D gene is left open where the match is weak. For some rows the clone size is stated as once, few or many, or as a class when expanded; others skip it.

NA	NA	TRBV7-8	TRBJ2-7	CATTPLMRGTSSYEQYF	TGTGCCACCACCCCCCTTATGCGGGGAACCAGCTCCTACGAGCAGTACTTC
NA	TRBD1	TRBV10-2	TRBJ2-2	CASSRDRANTGELFF	TGCGCCAGCAGCCGGGACAGGGCGAACACCGGGGAGCTGTTTTTT
NA	NA	TRBV25-1	TRBJ1-4	CASSQQGPGEKLFF	TGTGCCAGCAGCCAACAGGGCCCGGGTGAAAAACTGTTTTTT
NA	NA	TRBV28	TRBJ2-7	CASSLSGPYEQYF	TGTGCCAGCAGTTTAAGCGGGCCCTACGAGCAGTACTTC
once	TRBD1	TRBV9	TRBJ1-3	CASSEPDRDSGNTIYF	TGTGCCAGCAGCGAGCCAGACAGGGACTCTGGAAACACCATATATTTT
NA	NA	TRBV11-2	TRBJ2-7	CASSSTYEQYF	TGTGCCAGCAGTTCAACCTACGAGCAGTACTTC
NA	TRBD1	TRBV7-6	TRBJ1-1	CASSSDRGAEAFF	TGTGCCAGCAGTTCCGACAGGGGCGCTGAAGCTTTCTTT
NA	NA	TRBV6-1	TRBJ1-1	CASSDREQNTEAFF	TGTGCCAGCAGTGACAGGGAACAGAACACTGAAGCTTTCTTT
once	NA	TRBV4-1	TRBJ1-5	CASSYSSGDQPQHF	TGCGCCAGCAGCTACAGCAGTGGTGATCAGCCCCAGCATTTT
NA	NA	TRBV7-9	TRBJ1-2	CASSLEGAHGYTF	TGTGCCAGCAGCTTAGAAGGGGCCCATGGCTACACCTTC
NA	NA	TRBV29-1	TRBJ1-1	CSVLSERQTNTEAFF	TGCAGCGTATTAAGCGAAAGACAGACGAACACTGAAGCTTTCTTT
once	TRBD1	TRBV2	TRBJ1-2	CASDQSQASTEQGEVGYTF	TGTGCCAGCGATCAATCGCAGGCCTCGACCGAACAGGGGGAGGTTGGCTACACCTTC
NA	TRBD2	TRBV9	TRBJ2-1	CASSAPQGLAGEQFF	TGTGCCAGCAGCGCTCCTCAGGGACTAGCAGGGGAGCAGTTCTTC
NA	TRBD1	TRBV11-2	TRBJ1-2	CASSPATGGYGYTF	TGTGCCAGCAGCCCTGCGACAGGGGGCTATGGCTACACCTTC
NA	NA	TRBV6-5	TRBJ1-1	CASSYSPRVEAFF	TGTGCCAGCAGTTACTCTCCCCGGGTTGAAGCTTTCTTT
NA	NA	TRBV12-5	TRBJ2-2	CASGFGTLNTGELFF	TGTGCTAGTGGTTTTGGGACATTAAACACCGGGGAGCTGTTTTTT
once	NA	TRBV25-1	TRBJ2-5	CASTKSEETQYF	TGTGCCAGCACTAAATCCGAAGAGACCCAGTACTTC
NA	NA	TRBV5-5	TRBJ1-5	CASSARQERYSNQPQHF	TGTGCCAGCAGCGCCCGACAGGAGAGATATAGCAATCAGCCCCAGCATTTT
NA	NA	TRBV2	TRBJ1-6	CASKSRTDNNSPLHF	TGTGCCAGCAAGTCCCGGACAGATAATAATTCACCCCTCCACTTT
NA	TRBD1	TRBV27	TRBJ1-2	CASSSRQGALGYTF	TGTGCCAGCAGTTCCCGGCAGGGGGCCCTTGGCTACACCTTC
NA	NA	TRBV2	TRBJ1-2	CAILGEGNYGYTF	TGTGCCATCCTCGGGGAGGGAAATTATGGCTACACCTTC
NA	TRBD1	TRBV9	TRBJ2-5	CASSVGGTGGETQYF	TGTGCCAGCAGCGTAGGGGGGACAGGGGGAGAGACCCAGTACTTC